The 3 T cell receptor beta chains presented below share a single source sample, sequenced in a study of shared clonotypes between healthy human individuals (TCRdb year 2020). The library was built by means of the immunoSEQ multiplex PCR assay. Imported from immuneACCESS, the table was reduced by TCRdb to in-frame sequences with V and J called. These copies leave out some clones; in studies compared against another copy, an unresolved V gene accounts for under half, and the cause of the remainder is not known. The sample table contains about 1.4 million clones; only one count was recorded for more than 95% of them. Of the sample, over 1% falls within the top ten clones. The sample taken for sequencing was naive CD4+ T cells sorted from blood. Taken with the paper, the label for cell subset or site translates to: CD45RA+ positively selected. The receptors shown here come from a man under 40 in good health.

The rearrangement uses TRBV27 and TRBJ2-2; D tentatively reads TRBD1 or TRBD2 (6 bases each). The CDR3 is made up of 16 amino acids. V lost 2 bases and J 5 bases, leaving 15 bases between the germline ends. Germline CDR1 reads MNHEY; CDR2 reads SMNVEV (reference sequence). The CDR3 region is CASSLIGGWGTGELFF. The CDR3 region has the DNA TGTGCCAGCAGTTTAATAGGGGGGTGGGGGACCGGGGAGCTGTTTTTT.

As to this clone: Other DNA sequences of this sample code for an identical CDR3. This sequence joins TRBV18 and TRBJ2-5; D possibly corresponds to TRBD1 (5 bases). Trimming removed 0 bases from V and 4 bases from J, with 9 bases in between. CDR3 length equals 14 residues. Germline V gene sequence: CDR1 KGHSH, CDR2 LQKENI. This CDR3 reads CASSPPGVAETQYF. In nucleotides, the CDR3 is TGTGCCAGCTCACCACCAGGGGTTGCAGAGACCCAGTACTTC.

This chain uses TRBV7-2 with TRBJ2-6; 7 bases match TRBD2. The CDR3 extends over 17 amino acids. Trimming cost V 5 bases and J 0 bases; bases outside gene matches: 7. Germline CDR1 reads SGHTA; CDR2 reads FQGNSA. The CDR3 region is CASSREAGYSGANVLTF. DNA of the CDR3: TGTGCCAGCAGCCGGGAGGCAGGGTACTCTGGGGCCAACGTCCTGACTTTC.